These T cell receptor beta chains were read from a single sample in a study of blood T cell repertoires in COVID-19. Using immunoSEQ multiplex PCR, the repertoire was profiled, and TCRdb retains in-frame clones only, with some absent. The sample records under 140,000 clones, roughly four fifths being singletons. The specimen was peripheral blood. The receptors originated from a woman between 55 and 75 years old with acute or convalescent COVID-19. CDR3s include the opening cysteine and the closing phenylalanine or tryptophan. D genes are given only for firm matches. The size field is filled for only some rows; it gives once, few, many or a size class.

clone_size j_call d_call v_call cdr3_nt cdr3_aa
NA TRBJ1-4 TRBD1 TRBV11-2 TGTGCCAGCAGCAGAGAGGGGACAGGGGCTGGCGAAAAACTGTTTTTT CASSREGTGAGEKLFF
NA TRBJ2-2 NA TRBV4-1 TGCGCCAGCAGCTACGAGAGGGCAGTCAACACCGGGGAGCTGTTTTTT CASSYERAVNTGELFF
NA TRBJ1-2 TRBD1 TRBV15 TGTGCCACCAGCGCACGGACAGGAGCTAACTATGGCTACACCTTC CATSARTGANYGYTF
NA TRBJ2-1 NA TRBV9 TGTGCCAGCAGCGTTCCACCGGGACTGGAGCAGTTCTTC CASSVPPGLEQFF
once TRBJ2-5 TRBD1 TRBV19 TGTGCCACCAAGGGACAGGGTCAAGAGACCCAGTACTTC CATKGQGQETQYF
NA TRBJ2-6 NA TRBV6-1 TGTGCCAGCAGTGATACGAGGGCTGGGGCCAACGTCCTGACTTTC CASSDTRAGANVLTF
NA TRBJ2-7 NA TRBV7-2 TGTGCCAGCAGCGGCCGGGACACCCTGCACGAGCAGTACTTC CASSGRDTLHEQYF
NA TRBJ2-7 NA TRBV9 TGTGCCAGCAGCGTGGGGGGTGGAGGCCTCTACGAGCAGTACTTC CASSVGGGGLYEQYF
NA TRBJ1-2 NA TRBV9 TGTGCCAGCAGCCCCCGCCTTACGGGGTCGAGGGGCTACACCTTC CASSPRLTGSRGYTF
NA TRBJ1-5 TRBD1 TRBV7-9 TGTGCCAGCAGCCCGACAGGGGGAGGCAATCAGCCCCAGCATTTT CASSPTGGGNQPQHF
NA TRBJ1-6 TRBD1 TRBV5-1 TGCGCCAGCAGCTCCACGGACAGGGAGGGTTCACCCCTCCACTTT CASSSTDREGSPLHF
NA TRBJ2-3 TRBD2 TRBV5-4 TGTGCCAGCAGCTTGTCGCTAGCGGGGGGGCACACAGATACGCAGTATTTT CASSLSLAGGHTDTQYF
NA TRBJ1-3 NA TRBV30 TGTGCCTGGAGTGTACGTAGACAGTCCTCTGGAAACACCATATATTTT CAWSVRRQSSGNTIYF
NA TRBJ2-4 TRBD2 TRBV4-3 TGCGCCAGCAGCCAAGATCGAATCGCAGCGGGGCCCGGAAACATTCAGTACTTC CASSQDRIAAGPGNIQYF
NA TRBJ1-3 NA TRBV2 TGTGCCAGCAGTGACCAGGGCCCCTCTGGAAACACCATATATTTT CASSDQGPSGNTIYF
NA TRBJ2-1 NA TRBV5-1 TGCGCCAGCAGCTTGGGTGCTCATGGCCACAATGAGCAGTTCTTC CASSLGAHGHNEQFF
NA TRBJ2-3 TRBD2 TRBV13 TGTGCCAGCAGCTCGCGGGGGGGCGGAAAGACAGATACGCAGTATTTT CASSSRGGGKTDTQYF
NA TRBJ2-2 NA TRBV3-1/TRBV3-2 TGTGCCAGCAGCTTCCCTCGGGGGACGAACACCGGGGAGCTGTTTTTT CASSFPRGTNTGELFF